Listed below are T cell receptor beta chains from one sample, sequenced in a study of blood T cell repertoires in COVID-19. Using immunoSEQ multiplex PCR, the repertoire was profiled, and TCRdb retains in-frame clones only, with some absent. The data show roughly 280,000 clones, roughly 80% seen once. Sequences were obtained from peripheral blood. All receptors come from a man in his 60s who had recovered from COVID-19. Both conserved end residues are trimmed from each CDR3. D genes are given only for firm matches.

v_call: TRBV29-1
j_call: TRBJ1-3
d_call: TRBD1
cdr3_aa: SASGTGGSVGTIY

v_call: TRBV11-3
j_call: TRBJ2-3
d_call: TRBD2
cdr3_aa: ASSQGLGITDTQY

v_call: TRBV4-1
j_call: TRBJ2-7
d_call: .
cdr3_aa: ASSQDATGAELMQY

v_call: TRBV19
j_call: TRBJ2-7
d_call: TRBD1
cdr3_aa: ASSILGTAYEQY

v_call: TRBV18
j_call: TRBJ2-1
d_call: TRBD2
cdr3_aa: ASSVSLADNHEQF

v_call: TRBV6-5
j_call: TRBJ1-5
d_call: TRBD1
cdr3_aa: ASSPTGGSNQPQH

v_call: TRBV6-5
j_call: TRBJ1-1
d_call: .
cdr3_aa: ASRSGLTRTSEAF

v_call: TRBV29-1
j_call: TRBJ2-3
d_call: TRBD1
cdr3_aa: SGWDRGASTDTQY

v_call: TRBV28
j_call: TRBJ1-2
d_call: .
cdr3_aa: ASSLLGPIGYT

v_call: TRBV9
j_call: TRBJ2-5
d_call: .
cdr3_aa: ASSAQPGISETQY

v_call: TRBV5-8
j_call: TRBJ2-1
d_call: .
cdr3_aa: ASSFGSTSYNEQF

v_call: TRBV6-6
j_call: TRBJ1-5
d_call: TRBD1
cdr3_aa: ASSWGQGAGNQPQH

v_call: TRBV24-1
j_call: TRBJ2-2
d_call: .
cdr3_aa: ATSESGQNTGELF

v_call: TRBV24-1
j_call: TRBJ2-1
d_call: .
cdr3_aa: ATSDFGGSSYNEQF

v_call: TRBV19
j_call: TRBJ1-1
d_call: .
cdr3_aa: ASSRQGRYTEAF

v_call: TRBV6-5
j_call: TRBJ2-7
d_call: .
cdr3_aa: ASSYLDGGGYEQY

v_call: TRBV6-5
j_call: TRBJ2-2
d_call: .
cdr3_aa: ASRVEGAWTGELF

v_call: TRBV15
j_call: TRBJ2-7
d_call: TRBD2
cdr3_aa: ATSRDASGRDEQY

v_call: TRBV6-2/TRBV6-3
j_call: TRBJ1-2
d_call: TRBD1
cdr3_aa: ASSRDRGIYGYT

v_call: TRBV28
j_call: TRBJ1-2
d_call: .
cdr3_aa: ASSTVPGGRPREIYGYT

v_call: TRBV7-2
j_call: TRBJ2-7
d_call: .
cdr3_aa: ASSLRQGGGEQY

v_call: TRBV5-1
j_call: TRBJ2-1
d_call: .
cdr3_aa: ASSLGAGADEQF

v_call: TRBV18
j_call: TRBJ2-1
d_call: .
cdr3_aa: ASSRGGDYNEQF

v_call: TRBV2
j_call: TRBJ2-1
d_call: TRBD2
cdr3_aa: ASSSLVSGFFNEQF

v_call: TRBV2
j_call: TRBJ1-6
d_call: TRBD1
cdr3_aa: ASSAGQGYNSPLH

v_call: TRBV24-1
j_call: TRBJ2-2
d_call: TRBD2
cdr3_aa: ATSDLSGGPTGELF

v_call: TRBV6-5
j_call: TRBJ2-1
d_call: TRBD1
cdr3_aa: ASIPRQGYNEQF

v_call: TRBV27
j_call: TRBJ1-2
d_call: TRBD1
cdr3_aa: ASSPSTGGYT

v_call: TRBV19
j_call: TRBJ2-3
d_call: TRBD1
cdr3_aa: ASSIGQGAIDTQY

v_call: TRBV19
j_call: TRBJ2-2
d_call: TRBD1
cdr3_aa: ASRLGTGHTGELF

v_call: TRBV13
j_call: TRBJ2-1
d_call: TRBD2
cdr3_aa: ASSYPPGRVSGRATDEQF

v_call: TRBV28
j_call: TRBJ1-4
d_call: .
cdr3_aa: ASSMDRRREKLF

v_call: TRBV21-1
j_call: TRBJ1-3
d_call: .
cdr3_aa: ASSKLQSPGNTIY

v_call: TRBV5-1
j_call: TRBJ2-3
d_call: TRBD2
cdr3_aa: ASSLAWLAGNTQY

v_call: TRBV3-1/TRBV3-2
j_call: TRBJ2-3
d_call: TRBD2
cdr3_aa: ASNKAGVAGGKNTDTQY

v_call: TRBV18
j_call: TRBJ2-5
d_call: TRBD2
cdr3_aa: ASSPGLGETQY

v_call: TRBV5-4
j_call: TRBJ2-4
d_call: TRBD1
cdr3_aa: ASSSKGTEKHIQY

v_call: TRBV5-1
j_call: TRBJ2-6
d_call: TRBD1
cdr3_aa: ASSRDSGGRNVLT

v_call: TRBV19
j_call: TRBJ1-5
d_call: .
cdr3_aa: ASRGARWANQPQH

v_call: TRBV14
j_call: TRBJ2-7
d_call: .
cdr3_aa: ASSKTRQSSYEQY

v_call: TRBV14
j_call: TRBJ2-1
d_call: .
cdr3_aa: ASSQGLVSYEQF

v_call: TRBV19
j_call: TRBJ2-2
d_call: .
cdr3_aa: ASSTRSGATGELF

v_call: TRBV6-4
j_call: TRBJ2-2
d_call: TRBD2
cdr3_aa: ASSDSGLGSGELF

v_call: TRBV7-7
j_call: TRBJ2-1
d_call: TRBD2
cdr3_aa: ASSFLAGGFNEQF